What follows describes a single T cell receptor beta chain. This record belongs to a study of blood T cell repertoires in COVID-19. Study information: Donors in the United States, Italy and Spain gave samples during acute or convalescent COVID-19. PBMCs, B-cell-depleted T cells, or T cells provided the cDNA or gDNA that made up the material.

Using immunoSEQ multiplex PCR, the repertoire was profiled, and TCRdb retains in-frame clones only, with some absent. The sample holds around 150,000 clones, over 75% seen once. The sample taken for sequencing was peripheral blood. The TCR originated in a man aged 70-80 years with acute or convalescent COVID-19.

The DNA for the CDR3 is TGTGCCAGCATATGGGGGCTCGGAAACACCATATATTTT. It specifies CASIWGLGNTIYF. The chain carries TRBV2 and TRBJ1-3; D is perhaps TRBD1 (6 bases). V was shortened by 7 bases and J by 4 bases, with 11 bases between the two germline ends. The CDR3 contains 13 residues. Germline V lookup: CDR1 SNHLY, CDR2 FYNNEI.